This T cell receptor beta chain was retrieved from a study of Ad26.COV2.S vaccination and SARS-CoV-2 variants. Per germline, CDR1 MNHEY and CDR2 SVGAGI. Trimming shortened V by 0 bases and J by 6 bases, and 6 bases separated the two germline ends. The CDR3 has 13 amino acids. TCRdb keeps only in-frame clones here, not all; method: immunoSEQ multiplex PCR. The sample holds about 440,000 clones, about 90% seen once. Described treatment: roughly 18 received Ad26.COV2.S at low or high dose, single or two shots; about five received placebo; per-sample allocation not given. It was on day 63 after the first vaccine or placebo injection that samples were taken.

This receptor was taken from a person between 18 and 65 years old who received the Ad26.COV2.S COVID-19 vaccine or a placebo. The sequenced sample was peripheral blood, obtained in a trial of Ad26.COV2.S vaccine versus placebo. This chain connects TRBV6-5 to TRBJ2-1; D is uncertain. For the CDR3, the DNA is TGTGCCAGCAGTTACTCGATCGGCAATGAGCAGTTCTTC. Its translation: CASSYSIGNEQFF.